The 25 T cell receptor beta chains below come from one sample, sequenced in a study of T-cell reconstitution after alpha-beta-depleted transplantation in children. The TCRbeta library was prepared with unique molecular identifiers. MiXCR, run by TCRdb on the PCR reads, gives a single entry per CDR3 protein. The table shows about 400,000 distinct CDR3 sequences, with 13% occurring only once. The sample in question was PBMCs, obtained from the stem cell graft. The receptors were gathered from a human donor who donated a stem cell graft to a child with Fanconi anemia.

This clonotype came up a few times. The chain uses TRBV10-3 and TRBJ2-1, with D perhaps TRBD1 or TRBD2 (5 bases each). Germline CDR1 reads ENHRY; CDR2 reads SYGVKD. The CDR3 runs 14 residues. The V end was cut by 2 bases, the J end by 10 bases, with 15 bases between. The CDR3 sequence: CAISEPVQGAEQFF. Here the CDR3 DNA reads TGTGCCATCAGTGAGCCCGTGCAGGGAGCAGAGCAGTTCTTC.

This chain connects TRBV27 to TRBJ1-6, with TRBD1 matching over 8 bases. Germline CDR1 is MNHEY and CDR2 is SMNVEV (reference sequence). V lost 4 bases and J lost 9; bases outside the gene matches: 8. This CDR3 spans 15 amino acids. CDR3 loop: CASSSRTGRASPLHF. CDR3 nucleotides: TGTGCCAGCAGTTCCCGGACAGGGAGGGCTTCACCCCTCCACTTT.

This clonotype showed up many times. The chain links TRBV20-1 to TRBJ2-3; the match to TRBD1 covers 11 bases. V was pared by 5 bases and J by 2 bases, with 3 bases of the junction left unmatched. Germline CDR1 and CDR2: DFQATT and SNEGSKA (reference sequence). The CDR3 contains 14 residues. In DNA, the CDR3 is TGCAGTGCTGGGGACAGGGGGTCCACAGATACGCAGTATTTT. This gives the protein CSAGDRGSTDTQYF.

This clonotype has just a few counts. The chain recombines TRBV11-1 with TRBJ2-7; TRBD2 matches at 14 bases. Germline V gene sequence: CDR1 SGHAT, CDR2 FQDESV (reference sequence). Trimming at V came to 2 bases and at J to 6 bases, leaving 12 bases not matched to a gene. CDR3 length: 18 residues. CDR3 sequence (DNA): TGTGCCAGCAGCTTACGAGGACTAGCGGGAGGATCCCCGACCGAGCAGTACTTC. Translated: CASSLRGLAGGSPTEQYF.

This chain links TRBV30 with TRBJ1-6, with D hard to call. This CDR3 has 12 residues. Germline CDR1 and CDR2: GTSNPN and SVGIG (reference sequence). V lost 0 bases, J lost 10 bases, and 7 bases lay in between. CDR3 region: CAWSVKRSPLHF. Here the CDR3 DNA reads TGTGCCTGGAGTGTTAAGAGGTCACCCCTCCACTTT. Drawing the rest from reference TRBV30 and TRBJ1-6, the complete variable domain is SQTIHQWPATLVQPVGSPLSLECTVEGTSNPNLYWYRQAAGRGLQLLFYSVGIGQISSEVPQNLSASRPQDRQFILSSKKLLLSDSGFYLCAWSVKRSPLHFGNGTRLTVT.

This clonotype was counted at least ten times. This rearrangement joins TRBV14 to TRBJ2-1; D gene uncertain. The CDR3 contains 15 residues. The V gene's germline CDR1 is SGHDN and CDR2 FVKESK. Deletions cut 6 bases from V and 5 bases from J, with 17 bases between. CDR3 in DNA: TGTGCCAGCAGACGTAGTTCCGCCAGTCACAATGAGCAGTTCTTC. Its translation is CASRRSSASHNEQFF.

The gene calls are TRBV6-1 and TRBJ2-2; the D is unclear. Trimming pared 6 bases from V and 4 bases from J, leaving 9 bases between. Germline V gene data show CDR1 as MNHNS and CDR2 as SASEGT. This CDR3 has 13 amino acids. CDR3 DNA sequence: TGTGCCAGCAGCCAGTTTCGCACCGGGGAGCTGTTTTTT. Its translation: CASSQFRTGELFF.

The V gene is TRBV11-2, the J gene TRBJ2-1; D is uncertain. Germline CDR1 reads SGHAT; CDR2 reads FQNNGV. The CDR3 is made up of 13 amino acids. The V gene lost 7 bases and the J gene lost 6 bases, with 13 bases spanning the gap. The CDR3 region has the DNA TGTGCCAGCACTGAGCATGGGGTCAATGAGCAGTTCTTC. Its translation: CASTEHGVNEQFF.

Only a few counts were recorded for this clonotype. This rearrangement joins TRBV18 to TRBJ2-5, with a tentative D call TRBD2 (6 bases). Trimming took 0 bases from V and 1 from J, leaving 12 bases between them. The CDR3 contains 16 residues. Per germline, CDR1 KGHSH and CDR2 LQKENI. The DNA for the CDR3 is TGTGCCAGCTCACCACCCGGGAGCGAACCCCAAGAGACCCAGTACTTC. It specifies CASSPPGSEPQETQYF.

CDR3 in amino acids: CASSPVSMNTEAFF. CDR3 DNA sequence: TGTGCCAGCTCACCAGTATCGATGAACACTGAAGCTTTCTTT. The chain couples TRBV18 to TRBJ1-1; D gene uncertain. The CDR3 is made up of 14 amino acids. Germline CDR1 is KGHSH and CDR2 is LQKENI. Deletions cut 2 bases from V and 0 bases from J, with 7 bases between.

This chain links TRBV7-3 with TRBJ1-1; 8 bases line up with TRBD1. The junction had 3 bases not matched to a gene; V was cut back by 5 bases and J by 7 bases. The CDR3 covers 12 residues. Germline CDR1 SGHTA, CDR2 FQGTGA. CDR3 in amino acids: CASSPGQGEAFF. In DNA form, the CDR3 reads TGTGCCAGCAGCCCCGGACAGGGTGAAGCTTTCTTT. Together with reference TRBV7-3 and TRBJ1-1, the CDR3 gives the full variable domain: GAGVSQTPSNKVTEKGKYVELRCDPISGHTALYWYRQSLGQGPEFLIYFQGTGAADDSGLPNDRFFAVRPEGSVSTLKIQRTERGDSAVYLCASSPGQGEAFFGQGTRLTVV.

This clonotype came up once. This rearrangement joins TRBV20-1 to TRBJ1-6; no definite D call. The CDR3 extends over 16 amino acids. Germline CDR1 DFQATT, CDR2 SNEGSKA (reference sequence). V lost 6 bases, J lost 7 bases, and 22 bases lay in between. Here the CDR3 reads CSAQSPARGPNSPLHF. CDR3 nucleotides: TGCAGTGCCCAAAGCCCGGCCCGAGGGCCAAATTCACCCCTCCACTTT.

At least ten counts were recorded for this clonotype. At one end the junction does not follow the germline gene, possibly because of a read error. The chain uses TRBV12-3 or TRBV12-4 and TRBJ1-3, with no clear D. The CDR3 is made up of 12 amino acids. In nucleotides, the CDR3 is TGCGCCAGCAGCCTAAGTGGAAACACCATATATTTT. Amino acids: CASSLSGNTIYF.

This clonotype has at least ten counts. The J gene is TRBJ2-1, the V gene TRBV4-2; the match to TRBD1 covers 10 bases. CDR1 is LGHNA and CDR2 is YNFKEQ in the germline V gene. This CDR3 is 18 amino acids long. Trimming took 2 bases from V and 8 from J; bases not matched to a gene: 15. CDR3 sequence reads: CASSQTGLGTGALDEQFF. The CDR3 nucleotides are TGTGCCAGCAGCCAAACCGGCCTCGGGACAGGGGCCCTTGATGAGCAGTTCTTC.

This clonotype showed up many times. The chain links TRBV5-1 to TRBJ2-2; 9 nucleotides align to TRBD1. The germline gives CDR1 SGHRS, CDR2 YFSETQ. J was trimmed by 5 bases and V by 3 bases; bases with no gene match: 8. This CDR3 comprises 16 residues. CDR3 DNA sequence: TGCGCCAGCAGCTCCTACGGGACAGGGAGGACCGGGGAGCTGTTTTTT. This encodes CASSSYGTGRTGELFF.

The V and J genes are TRBV7-9 and TRBJ2-1; D unresolved. Germline V lookup: CDR1 SEHNR, CDR2 FQNEAQ (reference sequence). The CDR3 loop spans 17 amino acids. Trimming took off 1 base at V and 0 bases at J, with 13 bases between the two ends. CDR3 protein: CASSLDYGDSSYNEQFF. In nucleotides, the CDR3 is TGTGCCAGCAGCTTAGATTACGGTGATAGCTCCTACAATGAGCAGTTCTTC.

The chain recombines TRBV7-6 with TRBJ2-7; TRBD2 matches 10 bases. CDR1 and CDR2 from the germline V gene are SGHVS and FNYEAQ. The CDR3 length is 14 residues. The junction had 2 bases not matched to a gene; V was cut back by 1 base and J by 5 bases. The CDR3 protein is CASSLVLAGNEQYF. CDR3 DNA: TGTGCCAGCAGCTTAGTACTAGCGGGGAACGAGCAGTACTTC. The full variable domain, rest sourced from reference TRBV7-6 and TRBJ2-7, is GAGVSQSPRYKVTKRGQDVALRCDPISGHVSLYWYRQALGQGPEFLTYFNYEAQQDKSGLPNDRFSAERPEGSISTLTIQRTEQRDSAMYRCASSLVLAGNEQYFGPGTRLTVT.

This clonotype has a handful of counts. The rearrangement joins TRBV7-9 to TRBJ1-6; 8 nucleotides agree with TRBD1. This CDR3 has 15 amino acids. The V segment lost 4 bases and the J segment 9 bases; nucleotides outside the gene matches: 8. Germline lookup yields CDR1 SEHNR and CDR2 FQNEAQ (reference sequence). Written as DNA, the CDR3 is TGTGCCAGCAGCTCTCTGACAGGGGCTTCTTCACCCCTCCACTTT. This encodes CASSSLTGASSPLHF.

The sample holds many counts of this clonotype. The V and J genes are TRBV5-1 and TRBJ1-4, with TRBD1 matching over 10 bases. The ends lost 4 bases at V and 7 bases at J; junction bases unmatched: 10. Germline lookup yields CDR1 SGHRS and CDR2 YFSETQ. CDR3 length equals 16 residues. The CDR3 DNA follows: TGCGCCAGCAGCGCAGAGGGACAGGGGAGCGGTGAAAAACTGTTTTTT. This encodes CASSAEGQGSGEKLFF.

The chain joins TRBV5-1 to TRBJ2-5, with D tentatively TRBD1 or TRBD2 (6 bases each). From germline, CDR1 is SGHRS and CDR2 YFSETQ. The length of the CDR3 is 15 residues. V lost 4 bases and J 5 bases, leaving 18 bases between the germline ends. The CDR3 region is CASSLLPGAEETQYF. For the CDR3, the DNA is TGCGCCAGCAGCCTATTGCCGGGGGCGGAGGAGACCCAGTACTTC.

The rearrangement uses TRBV5-6 and TRBJ1-2; D is unclear. Deletions cut 0 bases from V and 8 bases from J, with 11 bases between. CDR3 length equals 13 residues. The germline V gene encodes CDR1 SGHDT and CDR2 YYEEEE. The CDR3 loop reads CASSLGTSNGYTF. The CDR3 DNA reads as TGTGCCAGCAGCTTGGGGACGTCAAACGGCTACACCTTC.

This clonotype was counted between two and nine times. The rearrangement links TRBV20-1 to TRBJ2-2; 10 nucleotides agree with TRBD1. Trimming took 5 bases from V and 6 from J; bases not matched to a gene: 6. This CDR3 is built from 14 residues. The germline CDR1 and CDR2 sequences are DFQATT and SNEGSKA (reference sequence). The CDR3 sequence is CSAYDRGRAGELFF. CDR3 nucleotides: TGCAGTGCTTACGACAGGGGGCGCGCCGGGGAGCTGTTTTTT.

The chain is built from TRBV3-1 and TRBJ1-1; no firm D call. Germline V gives CDR1 LGHDT, CDR2 YNNKEL (reference sequence). This CDR3 has 15 amino acids. V gave up 0 bases and J gave up 6 bases, with 14 bases separating them. CDR3 region: CASSQDISGRPEAFF. CDR3 bases: TGTGCCAGCAGCCAAGATATATCCGGTCGCCCTGAAGCTTTCTTT.

The CDR3 here is CASSERDTQETQYF. CDR3 in DNA: TGCGCCAGCAGCGAACGGGACACTCAAGAGACCCAGTACTTC. The rearrangement links TRBV5-1 to TRBJ2-5; TRBD1 is a possible D gene (6 bases). CDR3 size: 14 residues. The germline V gene encodes CDR1 SGHRS and CDR2 YFSETQ. V was shortened by 4 bases and J by 2 bases, with 12 bases between the two germline ends.

This clonotype has more than one count but fewer than ten. V is TRBV25-1 and J is TRBJ1-4, with a tentative D call TRBD1 (5 bases). This CDR3 is built from 15 residues. Germline V lookup: CDR1 MGHDK, CDR2 SYGVNS. V was shortened by 5 bases and J by 2 bases, with 12 bases between the two germline ends. The CDR3 DNA follows: TGTGCCAGCAGTCCAGGGTTGGGGACTAATGAAAAACTGTTTTTT. Translating gives CASSPGLGTNEKLFF.